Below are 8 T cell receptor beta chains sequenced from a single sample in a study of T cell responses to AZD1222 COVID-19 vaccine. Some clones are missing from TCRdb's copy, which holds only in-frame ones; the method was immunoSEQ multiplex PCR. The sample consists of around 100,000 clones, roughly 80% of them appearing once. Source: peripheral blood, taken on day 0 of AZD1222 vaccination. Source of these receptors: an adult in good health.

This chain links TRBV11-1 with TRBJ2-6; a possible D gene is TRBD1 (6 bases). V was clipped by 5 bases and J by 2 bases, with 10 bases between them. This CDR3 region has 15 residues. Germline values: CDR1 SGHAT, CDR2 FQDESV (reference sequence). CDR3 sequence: CASSTQGTGANVLTF. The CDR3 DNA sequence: TGTGCCAGCAGCACACAGGGTACTGGGGCCAACGTCCTGACTTTC.

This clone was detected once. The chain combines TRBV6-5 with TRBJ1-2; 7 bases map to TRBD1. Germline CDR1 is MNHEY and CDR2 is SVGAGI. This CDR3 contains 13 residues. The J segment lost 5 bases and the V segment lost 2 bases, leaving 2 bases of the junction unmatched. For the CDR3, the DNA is TGTGCCAGCAGTTACCCAGGGGGGTATGGCTACACCTTC. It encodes CASSYPGGYGYTF.

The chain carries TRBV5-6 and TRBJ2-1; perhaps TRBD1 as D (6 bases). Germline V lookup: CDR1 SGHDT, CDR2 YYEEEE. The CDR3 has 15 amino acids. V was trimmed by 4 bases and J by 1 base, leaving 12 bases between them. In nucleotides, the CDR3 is TGTGCCAGCAGCAAAATTGACAGGTCCTACAATGAGCAGTTCTTC. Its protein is CASSKIDRSYNEQFF.

CDR3 nucleotide sequence: TGTGCCAGCAGCGTAGAGGGACTGGATTCACCCCTCCACTTT. Residues: CASSVEGLDSPLHF. This chain connects TRBV9 to TRBJ1-6, with D maybe TRBD1 (5 bases). V was clipped by 0 bases and J by 8 bases, with 9 bases between them. Per germline, CDR1 SGDLS and CDR2 YYNGEE. The CDR3 spans 14 residues.

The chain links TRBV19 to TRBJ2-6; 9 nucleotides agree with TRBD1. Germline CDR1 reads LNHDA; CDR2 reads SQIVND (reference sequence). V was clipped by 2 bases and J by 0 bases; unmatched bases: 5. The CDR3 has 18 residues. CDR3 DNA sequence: TGTGCCAGTAGTATAAGGACAGGGGCCATCTCTGGGGCCAACGTCCTGACTTTC. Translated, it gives CASSIRTGAISGANVLTF. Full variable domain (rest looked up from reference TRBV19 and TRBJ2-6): DGGITQSPKYLFRKEGQNVTLSCEQNLNHDAMYWYRQDPGQGLRLIYYSQIVNDFQKGDIAEGYSVSREKKESFPLTVTSAQKNPTAFYLCASSIRTGAISGANVLTFGAGSRLTVL.

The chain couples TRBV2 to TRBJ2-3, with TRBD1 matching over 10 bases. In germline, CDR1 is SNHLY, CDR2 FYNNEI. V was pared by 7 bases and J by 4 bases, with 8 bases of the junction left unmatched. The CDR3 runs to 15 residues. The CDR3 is CASNRQGAVADTQYF. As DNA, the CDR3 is TGTGCCAGCAACCGACAGGGGGCAGTGGCAGATACGCAGTATTTT.

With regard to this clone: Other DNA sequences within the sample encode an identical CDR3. The CDR3 here is CASSFGGGYGYTF. The CDR3 DNA sequence: TGTGCCAGCAGTTTTGGGGGTGGCTATGGCTACACCTTC. This chain connects TRBV28 to TRBJ1-2, with TRBD1 as a possible D gene (5 bases). The CDR3 contains 13 residues. Trimming pared 3 bases from V and 4 bases from J, leaving 9 bases between. The germline V gene has CDR1 MDHEN and CDR2 SYDVKM.

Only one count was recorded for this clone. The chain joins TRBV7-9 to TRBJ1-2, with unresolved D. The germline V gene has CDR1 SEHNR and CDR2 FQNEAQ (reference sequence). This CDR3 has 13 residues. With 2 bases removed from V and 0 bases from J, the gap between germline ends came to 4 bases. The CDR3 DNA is TGTGCCAGCAGCTTACTCCCTAACTATGGCTACACCTTC. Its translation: CASSLLPNYGYTF.